Detailed here is one T cell receptor beta chain. Its antigen is undetermined. This entry is derived from a study of PD-1 blockade in mismatch repair-deficient tumors. Looking at the study overall: Enrolled about 2013-2016, patients had progressing, pretreated mismatch repair-deficient cancers of around twelve types. General study results and limits: Tumor-resident clones, often absent from pretreatment blood, expanded after pembrolizumab and then contracted.

The V gene's germline CDR1 is SGDLS and CDR2 YYNGEE. The V gene lost 5 bases and the J gene lost 1 base, with 13 bases spanning the gap. The CDR3 is made up of 14 amino acids. Every patient had mismatch repair deficiency by PCR or immunohistochemistry. A few pembrolizumab responders had their TCRs sequenced. Sequencing was performed with immunoSEQ multiplex PCR; in TCRdb, only in-frame clones are kept and a portion is missing. The sample lists 90,000 to 130,000 clones, about 83% occurring once. The TCR sequence derives from an adult with mismatch repair-deficient cancer. Source: peripheral blood, taken roughly 13 months after starting pembrolizumab. The chain employs TRBV9 and TRBJ2-7; D is unclear. CDR3 protein: CASSWTQESYEQYF. The DNA for the CDR3 is TGTGCCAGCAGTTGGACCCAAGAATCCTACGAGCAGTACTTC.